The TCR beta chain under discussion was sequenced for a study of blood T cell repertoires in COVID-19. Profiling relied on immunoSEQ multiplex PCR, and the TCRdb table lists in-frame clones only, not all of them. The sample has under 150,000 clones, approximately 90% seen once. The CDR3 has 18 amino acids. The source material was peripheral blood. The clonotype comes from a human donor in a cohort sampled during active COVID-19. The V gene is TRBV21-1, the J gene TRBJ1-1; the D segment call TRBD1 is taken from the table without a DNA check. TRBV21-1 is a listed pseudogene. CDR3 region: CASSKTGQGAKEDTEAFF. The DNA of the CDR3 is TGTGCCAGCAGCAAAACGGGACAGGGGGCGAAGGAGGACACTGAAGCTTTCTTT.